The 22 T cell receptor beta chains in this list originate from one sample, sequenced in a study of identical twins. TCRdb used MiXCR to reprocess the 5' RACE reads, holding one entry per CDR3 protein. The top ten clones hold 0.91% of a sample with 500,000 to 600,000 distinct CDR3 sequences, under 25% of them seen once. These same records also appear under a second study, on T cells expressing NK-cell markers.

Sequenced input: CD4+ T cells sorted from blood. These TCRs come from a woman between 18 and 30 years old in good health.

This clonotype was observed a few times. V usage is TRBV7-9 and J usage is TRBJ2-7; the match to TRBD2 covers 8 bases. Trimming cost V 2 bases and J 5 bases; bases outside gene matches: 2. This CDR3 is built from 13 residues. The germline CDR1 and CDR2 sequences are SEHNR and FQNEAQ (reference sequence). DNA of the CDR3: TGTGCCAGCAGCTTAAGCGGGGGAAACGAGCAGTACTTC. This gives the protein CASSLSGGNEQYF.

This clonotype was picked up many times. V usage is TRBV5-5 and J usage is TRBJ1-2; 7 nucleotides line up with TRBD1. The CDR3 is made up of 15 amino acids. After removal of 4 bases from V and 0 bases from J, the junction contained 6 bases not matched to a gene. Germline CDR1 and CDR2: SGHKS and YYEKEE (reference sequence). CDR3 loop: CASSPLGQANYGYTF. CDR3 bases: TGTGCCAGCAGCCCCCTAGGACAGGCTAACTATGGCTACACCTTC.

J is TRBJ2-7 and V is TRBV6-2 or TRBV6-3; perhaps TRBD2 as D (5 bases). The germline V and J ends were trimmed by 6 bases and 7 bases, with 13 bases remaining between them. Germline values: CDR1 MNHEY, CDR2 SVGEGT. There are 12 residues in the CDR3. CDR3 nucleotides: TGTGCCAGCAGCAGAGGGTGGAATGAGCAGTACTTC. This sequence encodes CASSRGWNEQYF.

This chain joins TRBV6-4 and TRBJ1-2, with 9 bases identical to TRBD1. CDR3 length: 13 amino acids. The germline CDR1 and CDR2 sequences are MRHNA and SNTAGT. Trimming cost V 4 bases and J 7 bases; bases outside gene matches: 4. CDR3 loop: CASSATGGAGYTF. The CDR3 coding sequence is TGTGCCAGCAGTGCTACAGGGGGCGCTGGCTACACCTTC.

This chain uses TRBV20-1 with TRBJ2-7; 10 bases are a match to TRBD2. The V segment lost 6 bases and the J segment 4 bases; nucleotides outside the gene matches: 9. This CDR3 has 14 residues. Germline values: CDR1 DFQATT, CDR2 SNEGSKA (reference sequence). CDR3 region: CSARVAGGRYEQYF. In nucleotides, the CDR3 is TGCAGTGCGCGAGTAGCGGGGGGTAGGTACGAGCAGTACTTC.

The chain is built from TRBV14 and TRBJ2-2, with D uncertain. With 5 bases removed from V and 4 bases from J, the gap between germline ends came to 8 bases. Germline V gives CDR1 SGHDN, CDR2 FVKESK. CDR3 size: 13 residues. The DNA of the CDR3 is TGTGCCAGCAGCTTTCAGATCACCGGGGAGCTGTTTTTT. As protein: CASSFQITGELFF.

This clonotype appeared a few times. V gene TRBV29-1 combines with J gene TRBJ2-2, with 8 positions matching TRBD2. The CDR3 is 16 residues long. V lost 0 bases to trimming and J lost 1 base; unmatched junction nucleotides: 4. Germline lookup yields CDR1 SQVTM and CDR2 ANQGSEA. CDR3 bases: TGCAGCGTTGAAGAAACGGGAGGGATGAACACCGGGGAGCTGTTTTTT. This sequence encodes CSVEETGGMNTGELFF.

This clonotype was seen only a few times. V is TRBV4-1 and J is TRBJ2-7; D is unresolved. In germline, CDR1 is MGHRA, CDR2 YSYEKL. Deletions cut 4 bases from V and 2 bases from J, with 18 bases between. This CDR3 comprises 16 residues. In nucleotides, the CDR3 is TGCGCCAGCAGCCGATCATTACCGCCTCGGACCTACGAGCAGTACTTC. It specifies CASSRSLPPRTYEQYF.

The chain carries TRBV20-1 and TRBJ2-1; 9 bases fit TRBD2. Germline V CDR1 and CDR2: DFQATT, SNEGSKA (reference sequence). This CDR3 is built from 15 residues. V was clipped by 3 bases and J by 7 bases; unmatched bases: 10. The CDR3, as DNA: TGCAGTGCTAGTGGTGGGACTAGCCGGGGAAATGAGCAGTTCTTC. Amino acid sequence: CSASGGTSRGNEQFF.

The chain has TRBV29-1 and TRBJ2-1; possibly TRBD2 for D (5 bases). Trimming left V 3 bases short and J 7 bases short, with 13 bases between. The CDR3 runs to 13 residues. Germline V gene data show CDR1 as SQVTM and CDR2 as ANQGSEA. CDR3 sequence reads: CSVDGLAGNEQFF. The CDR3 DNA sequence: TGCAGCGTTGATGGGCTAGCAGGTAATGAGCAGTTCTTC.

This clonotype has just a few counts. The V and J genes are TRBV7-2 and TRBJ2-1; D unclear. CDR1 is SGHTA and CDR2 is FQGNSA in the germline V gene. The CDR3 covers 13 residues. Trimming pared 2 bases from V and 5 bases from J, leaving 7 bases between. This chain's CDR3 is CASSLNYNNEQFF. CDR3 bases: TGTGCCAGCAGCTTAAACTACAACAATGAGCAGTTCTTC. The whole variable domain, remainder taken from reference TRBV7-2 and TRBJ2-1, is GAGVSQSPSNKVTEKGKDVELRCDPISGHTALYWYRQSLGQGLEFLIYFQGNSAPDKSGLPSDRFSAERTGGSVSTLTIQRTQQEDSAVYLCASSLNYNNEQFFGPGTRLTVL.

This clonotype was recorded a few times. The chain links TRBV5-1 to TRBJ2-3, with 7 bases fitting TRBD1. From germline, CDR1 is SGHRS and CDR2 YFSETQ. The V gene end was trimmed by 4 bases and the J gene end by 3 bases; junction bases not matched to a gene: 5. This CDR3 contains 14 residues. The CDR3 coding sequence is TGCGCCAGCAGCGGGACAGCGAGTACAGATACGCAGTATTTT. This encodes CASSGTASTDTQYF.

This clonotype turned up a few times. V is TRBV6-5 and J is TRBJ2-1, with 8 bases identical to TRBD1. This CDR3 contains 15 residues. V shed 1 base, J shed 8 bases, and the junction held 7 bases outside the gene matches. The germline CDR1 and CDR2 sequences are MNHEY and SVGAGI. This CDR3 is CASSYWQGAGDEQFF. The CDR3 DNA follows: TGTGCCAGCAGTTACTGGCAGGGGGCAGGGGATGAGCAGTTCTTC.

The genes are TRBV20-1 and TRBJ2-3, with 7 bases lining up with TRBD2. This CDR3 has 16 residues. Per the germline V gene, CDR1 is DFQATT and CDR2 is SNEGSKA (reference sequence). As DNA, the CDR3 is TGCTGTGTCTGGGGGAGGGCCCATGGCCTCACAGATACGCAGTATTTT. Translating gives CCVWGRAHGLTDTQYF.

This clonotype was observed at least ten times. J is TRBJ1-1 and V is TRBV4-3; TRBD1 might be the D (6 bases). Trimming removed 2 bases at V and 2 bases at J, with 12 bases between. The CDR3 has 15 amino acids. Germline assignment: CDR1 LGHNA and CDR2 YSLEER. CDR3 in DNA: TGCGCCAGCAGCCAAAGGAACAGGGCCAACACTGAAGCTTTCTTT. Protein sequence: CASSQRNRANTEAFF.

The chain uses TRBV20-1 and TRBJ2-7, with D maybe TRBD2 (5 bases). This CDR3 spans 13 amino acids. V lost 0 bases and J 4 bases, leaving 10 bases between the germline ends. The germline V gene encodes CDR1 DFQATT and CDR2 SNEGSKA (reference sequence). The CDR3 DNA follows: TGCAGTGCTAGAGACGCGAGGAGGTACGAGCAGTACTTC. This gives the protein CSARDARRYEQYF.

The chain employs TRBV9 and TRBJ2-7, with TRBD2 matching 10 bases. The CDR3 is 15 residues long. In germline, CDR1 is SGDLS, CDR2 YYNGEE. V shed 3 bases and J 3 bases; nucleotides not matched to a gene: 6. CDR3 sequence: CASSGPGLANYEQYF. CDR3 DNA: TGTGCCAGCAGCGGACCGGGACTAGCGAACTACGAGCAGTACTTC. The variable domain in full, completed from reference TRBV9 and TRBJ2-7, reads DSGVTQTPKHLITATGQRVTLRCSPRSGDLSVYWYQQSLDQGLQFLIQYYNGEERAKGNILERFSAQQFPDLHSELNLSSLELGDSALYFCASSGPGLANYEQYFGPGTRLTVT.

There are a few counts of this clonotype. This CDR3 is CAMTSGDSYEQYF. CDR3 in DNA: TGTGCCATGACTAGCGGGGACTCCTACGAGCAGTACTTC. This chain connects TRBV2 to TRBJ2-7, with TRBD2 identical over 11 bases. Germline CDR1 reads SNHLY; CDR2 reads FYNNEI. V was clipped by 10 bases and J by 0 bases; unmatched bases: 2. The CDR3 spans 13 residues.

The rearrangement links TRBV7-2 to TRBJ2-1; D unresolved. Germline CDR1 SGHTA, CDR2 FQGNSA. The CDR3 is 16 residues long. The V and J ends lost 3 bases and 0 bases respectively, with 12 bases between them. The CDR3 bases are TGTGCCAGCAGCTTGCAAATACAGAGCTCCTACAATGAGCAGTTCTTC. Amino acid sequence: CASSLQIQSSYNEQFF. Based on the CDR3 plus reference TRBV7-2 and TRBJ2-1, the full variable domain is GAGVSQSPSNKVTEKGKDVELRCDPISGHTALYWYRQSLGQGLEFLIYFQGNSAPDKSGLPSDRFSAERTGGSVSTLTIQRTQQEDSAVYLCASSLQIQSSYNEQFFGPGTRLTVL.

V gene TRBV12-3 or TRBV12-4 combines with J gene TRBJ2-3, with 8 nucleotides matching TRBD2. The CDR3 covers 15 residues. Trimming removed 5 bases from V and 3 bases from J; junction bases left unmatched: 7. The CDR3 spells CASSPNGLATDTQYF. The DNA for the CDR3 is TGTGCCAGCAGTCCCAACGGACTAGCAACAGATACGCAGTATTTT.

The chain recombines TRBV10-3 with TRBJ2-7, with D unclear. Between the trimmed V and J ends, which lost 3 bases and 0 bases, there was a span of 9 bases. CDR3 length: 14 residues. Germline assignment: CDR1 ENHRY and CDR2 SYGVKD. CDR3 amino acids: CAISDGARSYEQYF. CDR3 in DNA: TGTGCCATCAGTGACGGTGCCCGCTCCTACGAGCAGTACTTC.

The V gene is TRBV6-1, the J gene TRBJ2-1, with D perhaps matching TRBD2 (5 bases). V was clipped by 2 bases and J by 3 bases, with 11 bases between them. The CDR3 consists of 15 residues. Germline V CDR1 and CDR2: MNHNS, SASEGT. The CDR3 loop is CASSEIPDYYNEQFF. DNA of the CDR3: TGTGCCAGCAGTGAAATCCCCGACTACTACAATGAGCAGTTCTTC.